These 14 T cell receptor beta chains originate from one sample sequenced in a study of low-dose radiotherapy and immunotherapy resistance in tumors. Priming of first-strand cDNA relied on TRAV- and TRBV-specific primers (covering alpha and beta chains). Amplification of TCRs used a constant-region primer and V-primer adapter for roughly 21 PCR cycles. In TCRdb, the reads were re-called with MiXCR into one record per CDR3 protein. The sample has around 9,800 distinct CDR3 sequences, 75% seen once. These receptors all come from a human donor with advanced metastatic prostate, ovarian, gallbladder or colorectal cancer (not recorded which). This table probably holds off-target reads from a library built for another chain.

In its sample, this clonotype was seen once. The gene calls are TRBV9 and TRBJ2-1; D is tentatively TRBD1 or TRBD2 (5 bases each). The CDR3 loop spans 12 amino acids. The germline V and J ends were trimmed by 0 bases and 10 bases, with 8 bases remaining between them. Germline assignment: CDR1 SGDLS and CDR2 YYNGEE. This CDR3 reads CASSVGGSEQFF. The CDR3 DNA is TGTGCCAGCAGCGTAGGGGGGAGCGAGCAGTTCTTC.

This clonotype was counted once. The chain has TRBV29-1 and TRBJ2-5; 11 bases are shared with TRBD2. Trimming took 6 bases from V and 2 from J; bases not matched to a gene: 5. The CDR3 is 14 residues long. The germline gives CDR1 SQVTM, CDR2 ANQGSEA. The CDR3 spells CSVQTSGTQETQYF. For the CDR3, the DNA is TGCAGCGTCCAGACTAGCGGGACACAAGAGACCCAGTACTTC. Looking up the rest from reference TRBV29-1 and TRBJ2-5 gives the full variable domain: SAVISQKPSRDICQRGTSLTIQCQVDSQVTMMFWYRQQPGQSLTLIATANQGSEATYESGFVIDKFPISRPNLTFSTLTVSNMSPEDSSIYLCSVQTSGTQETQYFGPGTRLLVL.

The genes are TRBV4-1 and TRBJ2-1; 12 nucleotides line up with TRBD2. V lost 4 bases to trimming and J lost 7 bases; unmatched junction nucleotides: 8. The CDR3 totals 16 residues. Per the germline V gene, CDR1 is MGHRA and CDR2 is YSYEKL. CDR3 protein: CASSRILAGGGNEQFF. CDR3 sequence (DNA): TGCGCCAGCAGCCGGATACTAGCGGGAGGAGGTAATGAGCAGTTCTTC.

The genes are TRBV9 and TRBJ2-1, with TRBD2 matching 12 bases. The CDR3 contains 15 residues. V was clipped by 3 bases and J by 9 bases; unmatched bases: 7. The V gene's germline CDR1 is SGDLS and CDR2 YYNGEE. The CDR3 bases are TGTGCCAGCAGCGAGAGACTAGCGGGAGACTCTGAGCAGTTCTTC. This codes for CASSERLAGDSEQFF.

J is TRBJ2-5 and V is TRBV28; tentative D call: TRBD2 (6 bases). In germline, CDR1 is MDHEN, CDR2 SYDVKM. V dropped 9 bases and J dropped 2 bases, with 10 bases sitting between them. CDR3 length: 12 residues. In DNA, the CDR3 is TGTGCCAGTGGAGGGTGGCAAGAGACCCAGTACTTC. The encoded protein is CASGGWQETQYF.

This chain connects TRBV10-3 to TRBJ1-5, with D perhaps TRBD1 (6 bases). Per germline, CDR1 ENHRY and CDR2 SYGVKD. With 10 bases removed from V and 6 bases from J, the gap between germline ends came to 13 bases. The CDR3 has 12 residues. CDR3 coding DNA: TGTGCCACCTCGACAGGTACTCAGCCCCAGCATTTT. It specifies CATSTGTQPQHF.

The genes are TRBV2 and TRBJ1-2; 11 nucleotides agree with TRBD1. The trim removed 7 bases at V and 4 bases at J, leaving 8 bases unmatched. Germline V gives CDR1 SNHLY, CDR2 FYNNEI. The length of the CDR3 is 15 residues. CDR3 bases: TGTGCCAGCACAGCCGGACAGGGGGCGAGCTATGGCTACACCTTC. Its protein is CASTAGQGASYGYTF.

The chain joins TRBV12-3 or TRBV12-4 to TRBJ1-2; D gene ambiguous. V was pared by 5 bases and J by 4 bases, with 8 bases between. The CDR3 consists of 12 residues. The CDR3 DNA follows: TGTGCCAGCAGTCCGGACCCCTATGGCTACACCTTC. Protein: CASSPDPYGYTF.

This clonotype has more than one count but fewer than ten. The rearrangement joins TRBV5-1 to TRBJ2-3, with D unresolved. V lost 0 bases to trimming and J lost 0 bases, with 2 bases between them. Germline assignment: CDR1 SGHRS and CDR2 YFSETQ. There are 13 residues in the CDR3. CDR3 DNA sequence: TGCGCCAGCAGCTTGGGGAGCACAGATACGCAGTATTTT. This codes for CASSLGSTDTQYF. Full variable domain (outside the CDR3, taken from reference TRBV5-1 and TRBJ2-3): KAGVTQTPRYLIKTRGQQVTLSCSPISGHRSVSWYQQTPGQGLQFLFEYFSETQRNKGNFPGRFSGRQFSNSRSEMNVSTLELGDSALYLCASSLGSTDTQYFGPGTRLTVL.

This clonotype has a single count. J is TRBJ1-1 and V is TRBV12-3 or TRBV12-4; 7 bases line up with TRBD1. This CDR3 is built from 13 residues. Trimming at V came to 3 bases and at J to 5 bases, leaving 3 bases not matched to a gene. The CDR3 nucleotides are TGTGCCAGCAGTTTCGCAGGGGGGACTGAAGCTTTCTTT. Translation: CASSFAGGTEAFF.

CDR3: CASSVKDRSYNSPLHF. As DNA, the CDR3 is TGTGCCAGCAGCGTTAAAGACAGGAGCTATAATTCACCCCTCCACTTT. This chain joins TRBV9 and TRBJ1-6; tentatively, D is TRBD1 (6 bases). This CDR3 contains 16 residues. V was pared by 2 bases and J by 3 bases, with 12 bases between. CDR1 and CDR2 (germline): SGDLS, YYNGEE.

The V call is TRBV4-1, the J call TRBJ2-1, with 7 bases identical to TRBD2. Germline trimming cut 0 bases from V and 8 bases from J; bases unmatched to any gene: 7. The CDR3 has 15 residues. Germline V gives CDR1 MGHRA, CDR2 YSYEKL. DNA for the CDR3: TGCGCCAGCAGCCAAGATGGGCGGGAGTGGGATGAGCAGTTCTTC. It translates to CASSQDGREWDEQFF.

The rearrangement joins TRBV7-9 to TRBJ2-7; 11 bases line up with TRBD1. Germline lookup yields CDR1 SEHNR and CDR2 FQNEAQ (reference sequence). The CDR3 has 14 residues. V was pared by 5 bases and J by 7 bases, with 7 bases of the junction left unmatched. The CDR3 nucleotides are TGTGCCAGCAGCCCTGGACAGGGGGCGGGGGAGCAGTACTTC. This translates into CASSPGQGAGEQYF.

The V gene is TRBV4-3, the J gene TRBJ2-7, with no clear D. This CDR3 is 14 amino acids long. Trimming shortened V by 0 bases and J by 5 bases, and 11 bases separated the two germline ends. Germline loops: CDR1 LGHNA, CDR2 YSLEER. CDR3 amino acids: CASSQDFLAHEQYF. In nucleotides, the CDR3 is TGCGCCAGCAGCCAAGATTTTCTTGCCCACGAGCAGTACTTC.